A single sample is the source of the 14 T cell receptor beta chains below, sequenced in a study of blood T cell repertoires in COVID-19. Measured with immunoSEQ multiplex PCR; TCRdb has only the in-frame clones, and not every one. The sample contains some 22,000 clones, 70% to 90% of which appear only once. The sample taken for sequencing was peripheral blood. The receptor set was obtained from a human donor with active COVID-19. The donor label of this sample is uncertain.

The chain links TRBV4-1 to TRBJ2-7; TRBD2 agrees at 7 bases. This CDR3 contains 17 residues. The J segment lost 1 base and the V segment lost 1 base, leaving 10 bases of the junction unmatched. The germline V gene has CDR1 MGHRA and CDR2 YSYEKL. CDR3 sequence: CASSQVGGPFLSYEQYF. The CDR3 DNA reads TGCGCCAGCAGCCAAGTGGGAGGGCCATTCCTATCCTACGAGCAGTACTTC.

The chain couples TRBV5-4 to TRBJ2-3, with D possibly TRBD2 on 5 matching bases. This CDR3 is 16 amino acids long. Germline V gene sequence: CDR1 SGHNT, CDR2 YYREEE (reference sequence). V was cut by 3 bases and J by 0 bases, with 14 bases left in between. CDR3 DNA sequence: TGTGCCAGCAGCTACGGGATGGCCTCTAGCACAGATACGCAGTATTTT. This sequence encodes CASSYGMASSTDTQYF.

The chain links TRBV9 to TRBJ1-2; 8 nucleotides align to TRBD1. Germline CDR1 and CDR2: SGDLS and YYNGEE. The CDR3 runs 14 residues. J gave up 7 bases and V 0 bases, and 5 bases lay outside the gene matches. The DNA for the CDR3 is TGTGCCAGCAGCGTAGACCAGGGGGCAAGTGGCTACACCTTC. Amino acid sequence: CASSVDQGASGYTF.

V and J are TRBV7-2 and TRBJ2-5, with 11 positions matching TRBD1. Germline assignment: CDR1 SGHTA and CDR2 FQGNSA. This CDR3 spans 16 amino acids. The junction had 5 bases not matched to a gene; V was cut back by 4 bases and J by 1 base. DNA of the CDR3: TGTGCCAGCAGCTACACCGGGACAGGGGGCCAAGAGACCCAGTACTTC. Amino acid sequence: CASSYTGTGGQETQYF.

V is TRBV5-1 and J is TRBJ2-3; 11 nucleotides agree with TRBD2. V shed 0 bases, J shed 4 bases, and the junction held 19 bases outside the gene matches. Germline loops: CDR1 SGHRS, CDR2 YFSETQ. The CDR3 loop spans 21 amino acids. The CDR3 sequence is CASSLAFIASGGKLAADTQYF. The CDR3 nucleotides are TGCGCCAGCAGCTTGGCCTTCATCGCTAGCGGGGGGAAGTTGGCGGCAGATACGCAGTATTTT. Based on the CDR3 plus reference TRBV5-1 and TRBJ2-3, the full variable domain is KAGVTQTPRYLIKTRGQQVTLSCSPISGHRSVSWYQQTPGQGLQFLFEYFSETQRNKGNFPGRFSGRQFSNSRSEMNVSTLELGDSALYLCASSLAFIASGGKLAADTQYFGPGTRLTVL.

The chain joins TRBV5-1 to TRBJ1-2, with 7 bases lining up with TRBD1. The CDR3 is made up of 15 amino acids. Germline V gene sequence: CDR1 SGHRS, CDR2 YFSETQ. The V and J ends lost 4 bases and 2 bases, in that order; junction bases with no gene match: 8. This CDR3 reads CASSAGTAPNYGYTF. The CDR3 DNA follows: TGCGCCAGCAGCGCGGGGACAGCGCCCAACTATGGCTACACCTTC.

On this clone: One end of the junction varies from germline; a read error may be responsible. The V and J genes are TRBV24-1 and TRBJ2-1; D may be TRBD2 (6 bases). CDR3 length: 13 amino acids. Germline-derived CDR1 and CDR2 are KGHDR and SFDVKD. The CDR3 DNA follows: TGTGCCACCGGTGACTCCACGGGGGATGAGCAGTTCTTC. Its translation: CATGDSTGDEQFF.

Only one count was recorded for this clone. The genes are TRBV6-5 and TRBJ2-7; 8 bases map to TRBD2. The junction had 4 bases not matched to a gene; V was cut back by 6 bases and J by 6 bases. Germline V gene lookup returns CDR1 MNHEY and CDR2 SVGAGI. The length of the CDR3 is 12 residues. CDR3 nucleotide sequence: TGTGCCAGCAGCGCGACTAGCGCCGAGCAGTACTTC. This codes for CASSATSAEQYF.

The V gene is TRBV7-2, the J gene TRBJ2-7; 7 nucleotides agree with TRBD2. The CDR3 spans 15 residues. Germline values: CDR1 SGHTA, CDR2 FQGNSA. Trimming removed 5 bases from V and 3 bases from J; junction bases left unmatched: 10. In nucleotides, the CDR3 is TGTGCCAGCAGCATCAGCGGGGCCCCGATCTACGAGCAGTACTTC. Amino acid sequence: CASSISGAPIYEQYF.

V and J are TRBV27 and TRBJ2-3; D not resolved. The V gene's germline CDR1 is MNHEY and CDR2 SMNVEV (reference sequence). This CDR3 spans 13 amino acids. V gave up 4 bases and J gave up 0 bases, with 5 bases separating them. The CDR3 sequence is CASSSFSTDTQYF. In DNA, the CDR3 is TGTGCCAGCAGTTCCTTTAGCACAGATACGCAGTATTTT.

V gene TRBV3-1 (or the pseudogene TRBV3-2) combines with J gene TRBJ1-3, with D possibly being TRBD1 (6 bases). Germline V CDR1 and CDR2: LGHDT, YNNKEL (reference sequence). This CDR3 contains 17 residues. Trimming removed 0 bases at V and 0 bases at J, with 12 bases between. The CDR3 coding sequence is TGTGCCAGCAGCCAAGATTTTGGGGACATCTCTGGAAACACCATATATTTT. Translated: CASSQDFGDISGNTIYF.

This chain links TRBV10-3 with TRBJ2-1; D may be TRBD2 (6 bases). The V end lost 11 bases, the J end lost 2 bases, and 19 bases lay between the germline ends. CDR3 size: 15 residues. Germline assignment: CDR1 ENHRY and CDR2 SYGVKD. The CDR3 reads CASYPGGRAYNEQFF. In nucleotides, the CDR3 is TGTGCCTCGTATCCCGGAGGGCGCGCCTACAATGAGCAGTTCTTC.

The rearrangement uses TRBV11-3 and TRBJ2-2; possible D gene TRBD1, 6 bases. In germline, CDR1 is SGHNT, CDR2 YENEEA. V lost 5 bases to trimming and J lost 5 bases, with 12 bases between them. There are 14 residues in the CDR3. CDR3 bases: TGTGCCAGCAGCACGGACAGTTTGACCGGGGAGCTGTTTTTT. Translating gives CASSTDSLTGELFF.

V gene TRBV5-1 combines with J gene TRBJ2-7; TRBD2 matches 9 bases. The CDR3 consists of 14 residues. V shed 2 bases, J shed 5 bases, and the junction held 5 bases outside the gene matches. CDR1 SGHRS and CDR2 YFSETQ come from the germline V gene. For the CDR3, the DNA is TGCGCCAGCAGCTTTTTAGCGGGGGACGACGAGCAGTACTTC. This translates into CASSFLAGDDEQYF.